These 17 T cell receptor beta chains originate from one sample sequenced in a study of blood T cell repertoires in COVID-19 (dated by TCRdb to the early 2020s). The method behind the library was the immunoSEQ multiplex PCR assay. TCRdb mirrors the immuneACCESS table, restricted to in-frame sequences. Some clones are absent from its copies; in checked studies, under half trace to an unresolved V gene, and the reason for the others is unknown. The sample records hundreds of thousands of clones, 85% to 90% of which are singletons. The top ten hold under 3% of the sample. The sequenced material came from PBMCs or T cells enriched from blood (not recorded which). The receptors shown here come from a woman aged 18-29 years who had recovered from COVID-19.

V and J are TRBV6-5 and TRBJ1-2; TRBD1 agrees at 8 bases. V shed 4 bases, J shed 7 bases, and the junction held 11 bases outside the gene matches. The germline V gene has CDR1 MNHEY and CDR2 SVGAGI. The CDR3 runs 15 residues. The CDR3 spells CASSSWTGREGGYTF. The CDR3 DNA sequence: TGTGCCAGCAGTTCCTGGACAGGGAGGGAGGGTGGCTACACCTTC.

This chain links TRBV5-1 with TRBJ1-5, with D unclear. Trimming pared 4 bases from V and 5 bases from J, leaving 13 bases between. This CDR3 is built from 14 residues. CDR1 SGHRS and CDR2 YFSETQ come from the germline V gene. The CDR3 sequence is CASSPGNTDQPQHF. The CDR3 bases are TGCGCCAGCAGCCCGGGGAACACTGATCAGCCCCAGCATTTT.

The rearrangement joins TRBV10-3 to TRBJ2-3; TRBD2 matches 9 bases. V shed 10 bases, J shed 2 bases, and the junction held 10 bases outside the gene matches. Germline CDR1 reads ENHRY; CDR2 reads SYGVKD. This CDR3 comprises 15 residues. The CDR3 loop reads CATKRGGGATDTQYF. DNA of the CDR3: TGTGCCACCAAGAGGGGCGGGGGGGCCACAGATACGCAGTATTTT.

This CDR3 is CASVMGLNYGYTF. In nucleotides, the CDR3 is TGTGCTAGTGTGATGGGACTTAACTATGGCTACACCTTC. V is TRBV12-5 and J is TRBJ1-2, with a tentative D call TRBD1 (5 bases). CDR3 length equals 13 residues. CDR1 is LGHNT, CDR2 FRNRAP, per germline. V dropped 7 bases and J dropped 1 base, with 10 bases sitting between them.

The CDR3 region is CASSTRGGLYEQYF. The CDR3, as DNA: TGTGCCAGCTCAACCCGGGGGGGACTCTACGAGCAGTACTTC. The chain is built from TRBV18 and TRBJ2-7, with 8 bases aligning to TRBD2. Germline-derived CDR1 and CDR2 are KGHSH and LQKENI. The CDR3 totals 14 residues. V dropped 5 bases and J dropped 3; count of bases not matched to a gene: 6.

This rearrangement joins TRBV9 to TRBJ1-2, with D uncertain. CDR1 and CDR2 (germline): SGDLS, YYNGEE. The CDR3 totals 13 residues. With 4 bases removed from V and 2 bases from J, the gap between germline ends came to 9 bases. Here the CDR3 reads CASSPRENYGYTF. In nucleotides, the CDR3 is TGTGCCAGCAGCCCTCGGGAAAACTATGGCTACACCTTC. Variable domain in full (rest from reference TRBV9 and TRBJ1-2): DSGVTQTPKHLITATGQRVTLRCSPRSGDLSVYWYQQSLDQGLQFLIQYYNGEERAKGNILERFSAQQFPDLHSELNLSSLELGDSALYFCASSPRENYGYTFGSGTRLTVV.

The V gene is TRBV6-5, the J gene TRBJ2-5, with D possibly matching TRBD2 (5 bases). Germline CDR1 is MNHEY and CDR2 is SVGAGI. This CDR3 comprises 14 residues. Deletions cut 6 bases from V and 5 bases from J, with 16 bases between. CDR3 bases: TGTGCCAGCAGACCGCCCGGGGATCGGGAGACCCAGTACTTC. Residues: CASRPPGDRETQYF.

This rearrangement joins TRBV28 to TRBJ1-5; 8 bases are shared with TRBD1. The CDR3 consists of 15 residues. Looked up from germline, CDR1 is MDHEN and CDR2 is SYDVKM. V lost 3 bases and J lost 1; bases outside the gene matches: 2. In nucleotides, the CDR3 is TGTGCCAGCAGTTTGGACAGGGCAAGCAATCAGCCCCAGCATTTT. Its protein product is CASSLDRASNQPQHF.

CDR3: CASSLRGSPNYGYTF. The CDR3 coding sequence is TGTGCCAGCAGTTTAAGGGGAAGTCCTAACTATGGCTACACCTTC. The rearrangement links TRBV27 to TRBJ1-2, with D perhaps matching TRBD1 (5 bases). This CDR3 spans 15 amino acids. V lost 2 bases and J lost 0, with 10 bases in between. The germline V gene encodes CDR1 MNHEY and CDR2 SMNVEV (reference sequence).

The CDR3, as DNA: TGCGCCAGCAGCTTGGACAGGGGTTACGGGAACACTGAAGCTTTCTTT. It codes for CASSLDRGYGNTEAFF. The V and J genes are TRBV5-1 and TRBJ1-1; 7 bases agree with TRBD1. The CDR3 is 16 residues long. V trimming: 0 bases; J trimming: 1 base; junction bases outside the gene matches: 6. CDR1 and CDR2 from the germline V gene are SGHRS and YFSETQ.

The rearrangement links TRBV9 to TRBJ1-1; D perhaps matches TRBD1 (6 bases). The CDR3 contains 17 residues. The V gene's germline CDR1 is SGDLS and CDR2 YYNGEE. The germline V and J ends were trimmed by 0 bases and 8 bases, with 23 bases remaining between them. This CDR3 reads CASSVGTSPGTTLEAFF. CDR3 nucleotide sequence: TGTGCCAGCAGCGTAGGGACCTCTCCTGGGACAACACTCGAAGCTTTCTTT.

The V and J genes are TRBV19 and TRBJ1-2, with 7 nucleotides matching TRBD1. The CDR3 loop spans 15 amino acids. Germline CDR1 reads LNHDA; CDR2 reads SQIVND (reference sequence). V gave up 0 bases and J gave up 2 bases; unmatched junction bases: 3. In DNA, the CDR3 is TGTGCCAGTAGTATAGATCACAGGGGCAACTATGGCTACACCTTC. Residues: CASSIDHRGNYGYTF.

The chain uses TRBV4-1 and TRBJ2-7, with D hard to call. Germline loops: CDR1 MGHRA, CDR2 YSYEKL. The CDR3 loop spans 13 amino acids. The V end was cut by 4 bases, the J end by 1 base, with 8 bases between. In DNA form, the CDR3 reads TGCGCCAGCAGCCCAACAGAATCCTACGAGCAGTACTTC. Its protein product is CASSPTESYEQYF.

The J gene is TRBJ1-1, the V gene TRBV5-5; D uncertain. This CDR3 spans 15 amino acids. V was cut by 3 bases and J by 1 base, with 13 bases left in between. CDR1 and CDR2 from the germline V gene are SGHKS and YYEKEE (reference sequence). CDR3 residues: CASSSFISENTEAFF. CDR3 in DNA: TGTGCCAGCAGCTCATTCATCTCAGAGAACACTGAAGCTTTCTTT.

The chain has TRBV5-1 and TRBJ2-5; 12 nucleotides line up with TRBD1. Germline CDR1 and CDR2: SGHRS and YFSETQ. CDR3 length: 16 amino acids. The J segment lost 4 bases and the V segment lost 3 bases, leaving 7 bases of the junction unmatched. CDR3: CASSSGTGGERETQYF. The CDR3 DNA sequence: TGCGCCAGCAGCTCTGGGACAGGGGGCGAGCGAGAGACCCAGTACTTC.

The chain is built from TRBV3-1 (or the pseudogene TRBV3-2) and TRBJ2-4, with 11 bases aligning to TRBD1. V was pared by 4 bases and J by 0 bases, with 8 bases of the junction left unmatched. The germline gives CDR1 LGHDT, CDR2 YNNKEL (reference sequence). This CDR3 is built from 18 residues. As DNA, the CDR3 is TGTGCCAGCAGCCCGCCGGGACAGGGGGGCATAGCCAAAAACATTCAGTACTTC. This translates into CASSPPGQGGIAKNIQYF.

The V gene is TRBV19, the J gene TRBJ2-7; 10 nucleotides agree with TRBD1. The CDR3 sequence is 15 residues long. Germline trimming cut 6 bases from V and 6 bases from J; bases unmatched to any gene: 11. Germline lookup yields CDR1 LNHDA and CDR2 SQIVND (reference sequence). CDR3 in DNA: TGTGCCAGTAGGCCGATGGACAGGGGGTTCGGCGAGCAGTACTTC. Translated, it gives CASRPMDRGFGEQYF. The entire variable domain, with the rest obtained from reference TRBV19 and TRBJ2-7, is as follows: DGGITQSPKYLFRKEGQNVTLSCEQNLNHDAMYWYRQDPGQGLRLIYYSQIVNDFQKGDIAEGYSVSREKKESFPLTVTSAQKNPTAFYLCASRPMDRGFGEQYFGPGTRLTVT.